The source of this T cell receptor (beta chain) is a study of blood T cell repertoires in COVID-19. Individuals aged about 18 to 89 years were recruited from 24 US areas. In the source study's methods: Counts of nucleated cells, estimated from reference gene primer amplification, were obtained. Some clones are missing from TCRdb's copy, which holds only in-frame ones; the method was immunoSEQ multiplex PCR. V, J and clone size derive from that table, while D and trimming were established from the DNA sequence. The sample has about 150,000 clones, about 88% seen once; the top ten hold around 7%. The CDR3 length is 15 residues. V was trimmed by 4 bases and J by 3 bases, leaving 16 bases between them. Germline V lookup: CDR1 SGHNT, CDR2 YYREEE (reference sequence).

This sequence originates from a man in his fifties who had recovered from COVID-19. The sequenced sample consisted of PBMCs or T cells enriched from blood (not recorded which). The chain uses TRBV5-4 and TRBJ1-1; tentative D call: TRBD1 (6 bases). In DNA form, the CDR3 reads TGTGCCAGCAGCGGACGGACAGTCGGGGACACTGAAGCTTTCTTT. Its protein is CASSGRTVGDTEAFF.